This TCR beta chain was captured in a study of response to subunit inactivated influenza vaccine. This clonotype was observed a handful of times. TCRdb called the RT-PCR reads again in MiXCR, with one record for every CDR3 protein. Among about 540,000 distinct CDR3 sequences listed, roughly a quarter were seen once. The V end lost 0 bases, the J end lost 5 bases, and 8 bases lay between the germline ends. The CDR3 runs 15 residues. Germline lookup yields CDR1 MNHEY and CDR2 SVGAGI. The sample also formed part of further work on T cells expressing NK-cell markers. As that report states: 5'RACE template switching built TCR beta cDNA with unique molecular identifiers.

The specimen comprised CD4+ T cells sorted from PBMCs, sampled 11 to 12 days after vaccination. This chain connects TRBV6-5 to TRBJ1-6, with unresolved D. The sequence was collected from a man aged 50-60 years who received an inactivated influenza vaccine. CDR3 sequence (DNA): TGTGCCAGCAGTTACTCCGGACCCAATAATTCACCCCTCCACTTT. Protein: CASSYSGPNNSPLHF.